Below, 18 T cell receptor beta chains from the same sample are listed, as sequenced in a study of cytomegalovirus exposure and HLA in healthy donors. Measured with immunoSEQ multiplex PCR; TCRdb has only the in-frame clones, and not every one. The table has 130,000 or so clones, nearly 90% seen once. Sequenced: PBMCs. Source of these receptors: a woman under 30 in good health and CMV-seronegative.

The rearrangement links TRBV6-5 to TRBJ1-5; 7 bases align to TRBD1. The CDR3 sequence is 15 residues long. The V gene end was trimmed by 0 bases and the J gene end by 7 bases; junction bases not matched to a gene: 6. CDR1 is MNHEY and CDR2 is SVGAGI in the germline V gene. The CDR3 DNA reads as TGTGCCAGCAGTTACTCGACGGCAGGGGGACAGCCCCAGCATTTT. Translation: CASSYSTAGGQPQHF.

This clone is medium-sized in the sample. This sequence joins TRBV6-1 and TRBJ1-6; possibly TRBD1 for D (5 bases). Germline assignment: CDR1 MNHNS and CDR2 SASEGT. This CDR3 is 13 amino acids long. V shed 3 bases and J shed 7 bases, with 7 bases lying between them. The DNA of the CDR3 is TGTGCCAGCAGTGAGCGGGACAATTCACCCCTCCACTTT. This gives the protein CASSERDNSPLHF.

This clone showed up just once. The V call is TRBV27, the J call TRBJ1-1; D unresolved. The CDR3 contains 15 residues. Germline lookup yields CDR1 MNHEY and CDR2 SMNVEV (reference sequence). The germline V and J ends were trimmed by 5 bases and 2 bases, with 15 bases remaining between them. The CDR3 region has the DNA TGTGCCAGCAGTATAAGACCCGGGGTAAACACTGAAGCTTTCTTT. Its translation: CASSIRPGVNTEAFF.

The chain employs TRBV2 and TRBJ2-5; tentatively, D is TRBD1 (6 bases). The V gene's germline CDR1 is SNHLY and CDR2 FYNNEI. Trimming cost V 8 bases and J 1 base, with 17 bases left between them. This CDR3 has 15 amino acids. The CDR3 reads CASADRGQLQETQYF. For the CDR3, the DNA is TGTGCCAGCGCCGACCGCGGACAGCTCCAAGAGACCCAGTACTTC.

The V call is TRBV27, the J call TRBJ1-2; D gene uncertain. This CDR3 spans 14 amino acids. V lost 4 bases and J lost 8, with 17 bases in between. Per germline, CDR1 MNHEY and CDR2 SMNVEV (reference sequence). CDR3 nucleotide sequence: TGTGCCAGCAGTTCCCTAGGCGATTTAAGCGGCTACACCTTC. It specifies CASSSLGDLSGYTF.

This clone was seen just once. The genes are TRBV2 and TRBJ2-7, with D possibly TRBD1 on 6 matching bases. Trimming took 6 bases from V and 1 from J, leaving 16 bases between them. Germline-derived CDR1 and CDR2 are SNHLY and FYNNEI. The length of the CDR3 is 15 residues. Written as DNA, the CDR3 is TGTGCCAGCAGACAGGGACACATCACATCCTACGAGCAGTACTTC. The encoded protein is CASRQGHITSYEQYF.

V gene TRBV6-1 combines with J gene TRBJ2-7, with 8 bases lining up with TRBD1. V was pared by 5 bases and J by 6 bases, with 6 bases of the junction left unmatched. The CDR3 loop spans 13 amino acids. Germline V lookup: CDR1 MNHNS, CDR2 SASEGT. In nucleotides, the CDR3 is TGTGCCAGCAGTAGACAGGGGACTGGCGAGCAGTACTTC. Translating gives CASSRQGTGEQYF.

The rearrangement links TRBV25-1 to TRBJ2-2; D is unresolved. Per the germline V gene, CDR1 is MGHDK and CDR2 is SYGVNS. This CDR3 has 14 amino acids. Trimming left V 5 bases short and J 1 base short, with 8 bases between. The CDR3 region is CASSKILNTGELFF. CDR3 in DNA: TGTGCCAGCAGTAAAATCTTGAACACCGGGGAGCTGTTTTTT.

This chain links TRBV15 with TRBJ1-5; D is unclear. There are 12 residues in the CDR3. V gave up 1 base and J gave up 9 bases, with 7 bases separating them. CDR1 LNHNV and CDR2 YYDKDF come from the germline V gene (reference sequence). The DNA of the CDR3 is TGTGCCACCAGCAGAGGTCCATTGCCCCAGCATTTT. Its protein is CATSRGPLPQHF.

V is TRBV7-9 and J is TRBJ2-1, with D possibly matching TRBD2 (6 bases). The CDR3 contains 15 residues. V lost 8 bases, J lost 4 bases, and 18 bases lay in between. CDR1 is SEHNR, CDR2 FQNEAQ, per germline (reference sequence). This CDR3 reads CASGRGGWYYNEQFF. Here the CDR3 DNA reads TGTGCCAGCGGGCGGGGCGGATGGTATTACAATGAGCAGTTCTTC.

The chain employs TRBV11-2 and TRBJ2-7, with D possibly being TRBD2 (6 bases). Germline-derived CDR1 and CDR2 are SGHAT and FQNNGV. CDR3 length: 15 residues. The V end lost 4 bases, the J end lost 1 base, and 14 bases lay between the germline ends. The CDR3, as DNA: TGTGCCAGCAGCTATCGGCGGGACGGTTCCTACGAGCAGTACTTC. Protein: CASSYRRDGSYEQYF.

CDR3 bases: TGTGCCAGCAGCCCACGCGGGGTCCAGCGGGGTAACAATGAGCAGTTCTTC. Translating gives CASSPRGVQRGNNEQFF. The chain couples TRBV7-8 to TRBJ2-1; TRBD2 agrees at 7 bases. Germline CDR1 and CDR2: SGHVS and FQNEAQ. V shed 5 bases, J shed 5 bases, and the junction held 15 bases outside the gene matches. The CDR3 covers 17 residues.

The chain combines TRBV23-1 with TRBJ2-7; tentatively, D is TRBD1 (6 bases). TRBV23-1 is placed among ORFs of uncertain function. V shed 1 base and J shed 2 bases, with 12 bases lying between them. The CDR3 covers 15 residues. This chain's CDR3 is CASSQYTGMAYEQYF. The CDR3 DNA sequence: TGCGCCAGCAGTCAATATACAGGGATGGCCTACGAGCAGTACTTC.

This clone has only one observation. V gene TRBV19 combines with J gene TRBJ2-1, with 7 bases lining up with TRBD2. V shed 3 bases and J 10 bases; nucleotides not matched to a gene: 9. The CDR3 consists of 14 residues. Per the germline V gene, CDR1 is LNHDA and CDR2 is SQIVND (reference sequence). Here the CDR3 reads CASSMGGDLTEQFF. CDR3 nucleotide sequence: TGTGCCAGTAGTATGGGGGGGGACCTTACCGAGCAGTTCTTC.

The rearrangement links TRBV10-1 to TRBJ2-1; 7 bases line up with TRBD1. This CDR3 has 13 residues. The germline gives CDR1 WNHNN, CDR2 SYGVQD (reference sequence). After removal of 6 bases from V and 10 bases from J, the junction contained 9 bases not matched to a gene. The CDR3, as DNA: TGCGCCAGCAGCGTCTACAGGGGTGAGGAGCAGTTCTTC. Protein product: CASSVYRGEEQFF.

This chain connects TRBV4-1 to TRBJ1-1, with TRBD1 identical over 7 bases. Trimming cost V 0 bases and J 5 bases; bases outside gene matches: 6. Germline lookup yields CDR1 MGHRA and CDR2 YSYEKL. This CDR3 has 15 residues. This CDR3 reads CASSQEQGRRTEAFF. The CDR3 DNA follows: TGCGCCAGCAGCCAAGAACAGGGGCGTCGAACTGAAGCTTTCTTT.

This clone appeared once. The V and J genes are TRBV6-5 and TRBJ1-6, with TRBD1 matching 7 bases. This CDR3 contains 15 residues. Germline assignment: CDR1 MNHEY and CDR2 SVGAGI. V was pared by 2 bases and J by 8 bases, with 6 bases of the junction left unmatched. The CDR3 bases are TGTGCCAGCAGTTACATTGGTACAGGGGATTCACCCCTCCACTTT. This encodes CASSYIGTGDSPLHF.

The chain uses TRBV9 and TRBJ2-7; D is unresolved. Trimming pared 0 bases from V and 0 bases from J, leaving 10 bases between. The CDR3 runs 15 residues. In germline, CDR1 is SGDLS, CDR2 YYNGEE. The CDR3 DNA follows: TGTGCCAGCAGCGTAGGGCAGGCAGCCTCCTACGAGCAGTACTTC. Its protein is CASSVGQAASYEQYF.